This TCR beta chain was sequenced during a study of cytomegalovirus exposure and HLA in healthy donors. Study context: In terms of ancestry, the Caucasian-associated cluster contained about 81% of the roughly 400 genotyped donors.

Study-wide points: As confirmed in vitro, three CMV-associated chains were specific for CMV antigens.

To note about this clone: Its antigen is not known.

Use of 60 Vbeta and 13 Jbeta primers characterized the PCR. The protocol was immunoSEQ multiplex PCR, while the TCRdb copy is restricted to in-frame clones and leaves out a portion. The sample includes roughly 77,000 clones. The sequenced sample was PBMCs. The TCR comes from a man aged 25 to 40 in good health and CMV-seronegative.

The CDR3 protein is CASSSTGAGELFF. The CDR3 DNA reads TGCGCCAGCAGCTCAACAGGAGCCGGGGAGCTGTTTTTT. This rearrangement joins TRBV5-1 to TRBJ2-2; D is perhaps TRBD1 (5 bases). With 3 bases removed from V and 6 bases from J, the gap between germline ends came to 9 bases. The CDR3 totals 13 residues. The germline CDR1 and CDR2 sequences are SGHRS and YFSETQ. Full variable domain (remainder filled in from reference TRBV5-1 and TRBJ2-2): KAGVTQTPRYLIKTRGQQVTLSCSPISGHRSVSWYQQTPGQGLQFLFEYFSETQRNKGNFPGRFSGRQFSNSRSEMNVSTLELGDSALYLCASSSTGAGELFFGEGSRLTVL.